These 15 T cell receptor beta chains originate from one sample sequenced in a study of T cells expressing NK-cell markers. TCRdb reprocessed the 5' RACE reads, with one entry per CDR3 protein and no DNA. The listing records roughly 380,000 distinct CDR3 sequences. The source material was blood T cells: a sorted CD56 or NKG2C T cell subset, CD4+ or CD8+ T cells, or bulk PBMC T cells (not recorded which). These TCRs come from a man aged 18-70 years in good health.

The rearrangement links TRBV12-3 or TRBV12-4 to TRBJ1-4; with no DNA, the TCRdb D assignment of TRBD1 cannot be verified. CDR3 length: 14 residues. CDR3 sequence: CASTPGTAHEKLFF.

This CDR3 is CASSADGYTEAFF. The V gene is TRBV5-1, the J gene TRBJ1-1. Germline loops: CDR1 SGHRS, CDR2 YFSETQ. The CDR3 consists of 13 residues.

The CDR3 loop is CASSRTGEYEQYF. The rearrangement uses TRBV23-1 and TRBJ2-7; the D gene TCRdb calls, TRBD1, cannot be checked with no DNA. TRBV23-1 is assigned to the ORF class and has an uncertain function. This CDR3 is 13 amino acids long.

CDR3 sequence: CASRRTGQGQVQYF. The V gene is TRBV6-1, the J gene TRBJ2-7; checking the TCRdb D call of TRBD1 is not possible without DNA. The germline CDR1 and CDR2 sequences are MNHNS and SASEGT. The CDR3 is 14 residues long.

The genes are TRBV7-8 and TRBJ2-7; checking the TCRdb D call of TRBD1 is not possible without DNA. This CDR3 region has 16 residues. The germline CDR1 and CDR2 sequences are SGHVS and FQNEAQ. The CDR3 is CASSLEAYFGGSEQYF.

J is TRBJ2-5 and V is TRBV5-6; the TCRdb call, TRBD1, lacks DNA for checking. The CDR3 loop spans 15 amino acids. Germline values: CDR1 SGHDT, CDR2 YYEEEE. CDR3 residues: CASGRYTGSQETQYF. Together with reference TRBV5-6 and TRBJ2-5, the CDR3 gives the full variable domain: DAGVTQSPTHLIKTRGQQVTLRCSPKSGHDTVSWYQQALGQGPQFIFQYYEEEERQRGNFPDRFSGHQFPNYSSELNVNALLLGDSALYLCASGRYTGSQETQYFGPGTRLLVL.

The CDR3 region is CASSFGTTLRETQYF. The rearrangement joins TRBV7-7 to TRBJ2-5; TCRdb's D call of TRBD1 is untestable without DNA. CDR3 size: 15 residues. CDR1 and CDR2 (germline): SSHAT, FNYEAQ (reference sequence).

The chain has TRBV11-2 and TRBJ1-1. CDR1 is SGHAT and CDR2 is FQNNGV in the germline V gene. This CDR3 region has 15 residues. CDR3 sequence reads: CASSLVVTLNTEAFF. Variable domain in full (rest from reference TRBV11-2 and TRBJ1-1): EAGVAQSPRYKIIEKRQSVAFWCNPISGHATLYWYQQILGQGPKLLIQFQNNGVVDDSQLPKDRFSAERLKGVDSTLKIQPAKLEDSAVYLCASSLVVTLNTEAFFGQGTRLTVV.

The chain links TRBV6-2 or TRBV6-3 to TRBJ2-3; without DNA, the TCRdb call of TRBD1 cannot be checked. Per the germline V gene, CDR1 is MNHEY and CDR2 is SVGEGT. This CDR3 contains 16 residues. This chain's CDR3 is CASSYLFDRYTDTQYF.

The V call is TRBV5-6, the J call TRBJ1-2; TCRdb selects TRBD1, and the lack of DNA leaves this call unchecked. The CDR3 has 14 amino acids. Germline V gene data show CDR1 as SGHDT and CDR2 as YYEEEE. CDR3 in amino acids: CASSAGQGYYGYTF.

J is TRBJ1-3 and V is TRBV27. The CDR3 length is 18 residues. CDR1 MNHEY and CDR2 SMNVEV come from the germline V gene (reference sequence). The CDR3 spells CASQSRTAGKYSGNTIYF.

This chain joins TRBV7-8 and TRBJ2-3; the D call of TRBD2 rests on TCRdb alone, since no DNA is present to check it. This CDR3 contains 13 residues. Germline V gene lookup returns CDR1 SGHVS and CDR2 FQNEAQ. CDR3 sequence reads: CASSPEGLPAQYF. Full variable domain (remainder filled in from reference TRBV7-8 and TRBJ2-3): GAGVSQSPRYKVAKRGQDVALRCDPISGHVSLFWYQQALGQGPEFLTYFQNEAQLDKSGLPSDRFFAERPEGSVSTLKIQRTQQEDSAVYLCASSPEGLPAQYFGPGTRLTVL.

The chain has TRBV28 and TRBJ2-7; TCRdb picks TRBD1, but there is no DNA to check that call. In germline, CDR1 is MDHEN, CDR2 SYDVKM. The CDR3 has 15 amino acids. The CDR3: CASRWGGQGRYEQYF.

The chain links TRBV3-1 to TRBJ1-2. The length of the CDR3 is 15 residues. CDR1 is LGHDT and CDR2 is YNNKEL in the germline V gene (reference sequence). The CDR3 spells CASSQARQSHYGYTF.

CDR3 loop: CASSHGLAGPGELFF. The chain recombines TRBV5-6 with TRBJ2-2; absent DNA, TCRdb's TRBD2 call cannot be checked. This CDR3 region has 15 residues. Germline-derived CDR1 and CDR2 are SGHDT and YYEEEE.